A single sample gave rise to the 3 T cell receptor beta chains below, sequenced in a study of blood T cell repertoires in COVID-19 (dated by TCRdb to the early 2020s). Receptor libraries were prepared by the immunoSEQ multiplex PCR assay. The table comes from immuneACCESS by way of TCRdb, which keeps in-frame sequences with V and J called. Part of the clones is missing from these tables; in studies checked, under half for an unresolved V gene and the rest for unknown reasons. The sample table records some 200,000 clones; about four fifths of these occur just once. The biggest ten clones account for approximately 10% of the sample. What was sequenced was peripheral blood. The receptors derive from a middle-aged woman with COVID-19, enrolled during active disease.

This chain connects TRBV4-2 to TRBJ2-2, with a weak D call TRBD2 (7 bases). CDR3 length: 16 residues. Germline lookup yields CDR1 LGHNA and CDR2 YNFKEQ. Trimming left V 0 bases short and J 5 bases short, with 13 bases between. The CDR3 is CASSQERGGRTGELFF. In DNA form, the CDR3 reads TGTGCCAGCAGCCAAGAAAGGGGGGGCCGTACCGGGGAGCTGTTTTTT.

The genes are TRBV12-3 or TRBV12-4 and TRBJ2-1; the match to TRBD2 covers 8 bases. Trimming removed 6 bases from V and 8 bases from J; junction bases left unmatched: 6. The CDR3 contains 13 residues. The CDR3 DNA is TGTGCCAGCAGCCTTCGGGGGGGCGATGAGCAGTTCTTC. Encoded protein: CASSLRGGDEQFF.

CDR3 residues: CASTSSGELFF. For the CDR3, the DNA is TGTGCCAGCACCTCTAGCGGGGAGCTGTTTTTT. This rearrangement joins TRBV9 to TRBJ2-2, with D hard to call. The germline gives CDR1 SGDLS, CDR2 YYNGEE. The CDR3 sequence is 11 residues long. Trimming stripped 6 bases from V and 7 bases from J, with 7 bases between.